The T cell receptor beta chain described here comes from a study of shared clonotypes between healthy human individuals. A note on this clone: The antigen remains unidentified.

CD45RO-negative CD8 cells positively selected for CCR7 made up the naive population, which excluded terminally differentiated effector memory CD45RA+ cells. The germline gives CDR1 SGHTA, CDR2 FQGNSA. With V trimmed by 5 bases and J by 3 bases, 13 bases remained unmatched. CDR3 length: 16 amino acids. Study results and caveats: An effect of sequencing depth on clonotype sharing among donors was expected.

As processed by the authors: Quality scores were absent from the junction-only immunoSEQ sequences, so filtering differed. The table came from immunoSEQ multiplex PCR; TCRdb's copy has only in-frame clones and leaves some out. The DNA gave D and trimming, while V, J and clone size come from that table. The sample contains over 750,000 clones, 95% to 97% of which appear only once. This rearrangement joins TRBV7-2 to TRBJ2-7; 7 bases fit TRBD2. This clonotype was sampled from a man under 40 in good health. Sequenced material: naive CD8+ T cells sorted from blood. Written as DNA, the CDR3 is TGTGCCAGCAGCCTCAGCCACGGCGGGAGTAGCTACGAGCAGTACTTC. Amino acids: CASSLSHGGSSYEQYF.